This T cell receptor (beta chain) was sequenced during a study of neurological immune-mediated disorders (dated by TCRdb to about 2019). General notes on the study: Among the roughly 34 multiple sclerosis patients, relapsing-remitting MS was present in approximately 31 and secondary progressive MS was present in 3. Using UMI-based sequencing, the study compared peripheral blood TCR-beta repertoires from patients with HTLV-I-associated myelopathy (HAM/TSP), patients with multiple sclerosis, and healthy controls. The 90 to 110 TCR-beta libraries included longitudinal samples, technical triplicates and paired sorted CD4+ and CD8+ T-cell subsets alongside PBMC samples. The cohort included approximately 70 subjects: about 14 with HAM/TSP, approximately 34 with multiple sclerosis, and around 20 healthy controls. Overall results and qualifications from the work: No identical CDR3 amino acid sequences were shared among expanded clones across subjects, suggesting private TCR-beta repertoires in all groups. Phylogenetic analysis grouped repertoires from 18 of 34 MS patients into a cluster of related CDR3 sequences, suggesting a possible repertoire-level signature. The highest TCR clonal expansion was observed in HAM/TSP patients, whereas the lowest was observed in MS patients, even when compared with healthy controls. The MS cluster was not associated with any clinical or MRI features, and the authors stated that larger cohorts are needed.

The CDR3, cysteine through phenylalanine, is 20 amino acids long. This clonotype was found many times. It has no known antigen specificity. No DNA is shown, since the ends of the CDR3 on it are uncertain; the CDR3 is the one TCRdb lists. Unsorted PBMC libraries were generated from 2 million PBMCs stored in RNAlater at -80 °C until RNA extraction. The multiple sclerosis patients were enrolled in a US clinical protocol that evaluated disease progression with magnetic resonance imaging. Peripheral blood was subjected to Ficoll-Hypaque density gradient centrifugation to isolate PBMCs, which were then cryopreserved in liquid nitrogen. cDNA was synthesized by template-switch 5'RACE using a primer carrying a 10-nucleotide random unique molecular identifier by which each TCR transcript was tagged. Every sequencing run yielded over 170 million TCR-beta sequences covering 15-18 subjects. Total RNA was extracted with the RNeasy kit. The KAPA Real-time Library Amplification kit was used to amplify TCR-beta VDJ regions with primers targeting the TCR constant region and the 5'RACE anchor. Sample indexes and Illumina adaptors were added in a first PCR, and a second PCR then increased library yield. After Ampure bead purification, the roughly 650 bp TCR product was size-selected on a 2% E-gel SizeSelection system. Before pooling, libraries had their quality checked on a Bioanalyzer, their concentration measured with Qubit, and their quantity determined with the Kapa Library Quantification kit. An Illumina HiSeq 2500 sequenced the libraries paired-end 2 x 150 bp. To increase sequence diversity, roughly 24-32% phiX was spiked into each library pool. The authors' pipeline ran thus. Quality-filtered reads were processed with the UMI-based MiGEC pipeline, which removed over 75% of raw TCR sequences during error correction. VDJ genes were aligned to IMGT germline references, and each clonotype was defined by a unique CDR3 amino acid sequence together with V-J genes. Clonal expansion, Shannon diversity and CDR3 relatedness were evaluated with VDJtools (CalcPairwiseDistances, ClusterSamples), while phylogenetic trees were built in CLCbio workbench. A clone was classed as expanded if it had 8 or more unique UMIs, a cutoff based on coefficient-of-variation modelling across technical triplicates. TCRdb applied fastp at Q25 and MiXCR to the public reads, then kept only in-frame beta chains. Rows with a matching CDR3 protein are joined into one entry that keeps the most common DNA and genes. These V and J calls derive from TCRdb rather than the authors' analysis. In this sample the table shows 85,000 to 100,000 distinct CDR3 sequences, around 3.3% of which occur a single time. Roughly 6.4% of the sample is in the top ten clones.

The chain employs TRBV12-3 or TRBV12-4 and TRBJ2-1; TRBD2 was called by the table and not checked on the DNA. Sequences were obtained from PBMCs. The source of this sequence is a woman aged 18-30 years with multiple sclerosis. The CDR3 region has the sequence CASSTSTGDFLNLLINEQFF.